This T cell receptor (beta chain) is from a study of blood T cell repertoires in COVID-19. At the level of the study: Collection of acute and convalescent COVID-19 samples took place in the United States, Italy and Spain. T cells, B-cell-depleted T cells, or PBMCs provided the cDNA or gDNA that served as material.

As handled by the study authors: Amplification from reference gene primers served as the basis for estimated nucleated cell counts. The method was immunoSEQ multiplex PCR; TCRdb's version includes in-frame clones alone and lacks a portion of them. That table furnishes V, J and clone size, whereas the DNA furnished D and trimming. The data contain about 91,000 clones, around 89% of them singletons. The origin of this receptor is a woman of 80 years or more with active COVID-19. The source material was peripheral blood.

CDR3 DNA: TGTGCCAGCTCACCTGGCGGGAGGGTACAAGAGACCCAGTACTTC. It is translated as CASSPGGRVQETQYF. The chain recombines TRBV18 with TRBJ2-5, with 9 bases fitting TRBD2. V gave up 3 bases and J gave up 2 bases; unmatched junction bases: 4. Germline CDR1 and CDR2: KGHSH and LQKENI. CDR3 length equals 15 residues.